The rows below give T cell receptor beta chains drawn from one sample of a study of blood T cell repertoires in COVID-19. Libraries were prepared by immunoSEQ multiplex PCR; TCRdb keeps only in-frame clonotypes and omits some of them. The table includes 200,000 to 250,000 clones, 82% detected once. The sequenced material came from peripheral blood. These receptors were taken from a woman aged 80 or older with acute or convalescent COVID-19. CDR3s include the opening cysteine and the closing phenylalanine or tryptophan. Each record gives: J gene, V gene, CDR3 protein.

TRBJ1-6,TRBV19,CASSQGAGGSPLHF
TRBJ2-1,TRBV6-5,CASTASGRDEQFF
TRBJ2-7,TRBV7-9,CASSLEGTVGSEQYF
TRBJ1-2,TRBV9,CASSVGSGELWGYTF
TRBJ2-3,TRBV7-3,CASSPSGSGGAEDTQYF
TRBJ2-7,TRBV4-2,CASSQAQGRPYEQYF
TRBJ1-1,TRBV28,CASSFPVRRTEAFF
TRBJ1-5,TRBV27,CASSFTGQNSNQPQHF
TRBJ1-5,TRBV27,CASSRQGAGFNQPQHF
TRBJ2-4,TRBV19,CASSPLRSKNIQYF
TRBJ2-1,TRBV4-3,CASSQDPTSGGSNEQFF
TRBJ2-3,TRBV3-1/TRBV3-2,CASSLSSQGGTQYF
TRBJ1-1,TRBV11-2,CASSSPQLPGSTFF
TRBJ2-2,TRBV5-6,CASSLDRGRFTGELFF
TRBJ1-3,TRBV19,CASSPWTGSGNTIYF
TRBJ1-6,TRBV5-4,CASSLAGGRFSPLHF
TRBJ1-5,TRBV18,CASSPRQGGSNQPQHF
TRBJ1-2,TRBV29-1,CSATKQGNYGYTF
TRBJ1-3,TRBV13,CASTKGALSGNTIYF
TRBJ1-5,TRBV19,CASSIGSRRQPQHF
TRBJ2-3,TRBV3-1/TRBV3-2,CAARSSGGYTDTQYF
TRBJ1-5,TRBV6-6,CASSTQEGMGNQPQHF
TRBJ2-4,TRBV27,CASSPGRTKNIQYF
TRBJ1-2,TRBV5-1,CASSSGLLGYGYTF
TRBJ1-1,TRBV6-6,CASRLPTGVGAFF
TRBJ2-3,TRBV5-1,CASSPGGSVTTDTQYF
TRBJ2-7,TRBV10-3,CAISDIGQGIYEQYF
TRBJ1-5,TRBV19,CASGLRTGGNQPQHF
TRBJ1-5,TRBV2,CASSGRDRVRQPQHF
TRBJ2-7,TRBV4-2,CASSQGQGDYEQYF
TRBJ2-3,TRBV14,CASSQEQRITTFTDTQYF
TRBJ2-7,TRBV6-5,CASSRGTGREQYF
TRBJ1-1,TRBV7-9,CASSLFWTGEAFF
TRBJ2-5,TRBV5-1,CASSPGQTGETQYF
TRBJ1-2,TRBV5-6,CASSLVSNRGRGYTF
TRBJ1-1,TRBV29-1,CSGGNVQGKGAFF
TRBJ2-1,TRBV24-1,CATRPAGPYNEQFF